This T cell receptor beta chain derives from a study of blood T cells in healthy people across ages (dated by TCRdb to the mid-2010s). About the study as a whole: In model experiments, template switching captured roughly one uniquely barcoded TCR beta cDNA molecule for every two T cells. Age-related changes in TCR beta repertoire diversity were measured in the study by deep sequencing normalized with unique cDNA molecular identifiers. The study analyzed two additional independent replicas of 1 million unique cDNA reads from the same blood draw for two donors, one aged 18 to 30 and one aged 80 or older. Donors were grouped into four age groups: young (average 16 years), middle-aged (39), aged (around 60) and long-lived (around 82).

This clonotype has only a few counts. This clone's antigen is unknown. No clone much larger than this one lies a single base away; base qualities are absent. Receptor libraries were prepared by 5' RACE. The instrument given in TCRdb is Illumina HiSeq 2500. A second PCR of about 7 to 12 cycles was run with a J-beta primer mix and a sample-barcoded 5' primer. A template-switch 5' adaptor carrying 12 random nucleotides introduced a unique molecular identifier onto each TCR beta cDNA molecule. Each sample yielded at least 2.5 million CDR3-containing paired-end reads. First-strand cDNA was synthesized from all RNA with the Mint cDNA synthesis kit, primed by a TRBC-specific oligonucleotide. Following uracil-DNA glycosylase treatment, all cDNA underwent a first 18-cycle PCR with the universal primers M1SS and BC2_uni_R. Under the source paper's analysis protocol: Normalization of each sample was performed by random selection of 1 million high-quality reads, each carrying a distinct molecular identifier. Instead of being binned into consensus sequences, reads with shared molecular identifiers were discarded. CDR3 identification, clonotype clustering and error correction used MiTCR with a Q25 quality threshold and the strictest error-elimination algorithm. A nonparametric unseen species model using Euler transformation provided a lower-bound estimate of total TCR beta diversity. TCRdb reprocessed the public reads (quality trimming at Q25 with fastp, clone calling with MiXCR) and kept in-frame beta chains. CDR3 protein sequences are deduplicated, and each keeps its most common genes and DNA. TCRdb's processing, not the authors' own work, is the source of the V and J calls. The sample data list about 720,000 distinct CDR3 sequences, and around 25% of these were observed just once. The ten biggest clones cover 3% to 4.5% of the sample.

Compared with germline, V lacks 8 bases and J lacks 2 bases; bases without a gene match: 4. Including cysteine and phenylalanine, the CDR3 has 13 amino acids. The retained sequence is limited to the CDR3, 39 bases, with the frame set at the first base. From a lookup of the germline V gene (reference sequence), CDR1 and CDR2 are MNHEY and SMNVEV. The investigation overall reported the following: Estimates of total diversity from one million sequenced T cells were regarded as lower bounds and underestimates. As age increased, observed TCR beta diversity per million T cells dropped in a roughly linear way, and a significant reduction was already evident by age about 40. Because profiling used bulk unsorted PBMCs, naive and antigen-experienced compartments could not be compared conclusively. The CMV infection status of donors was not known, potentially confounding age-related changes in expanded clonotypes. A strong correlation was found between observed TCR beta diversity and the percentage of naive T cells measured by flow cytometry. Compared with the aged group, more naive CD4+ T cells, fewer expanded clones and increased TCR diversity were shown by the long-lived group, suggesting age selection.

The donors were a few dozen Caucasian individuals from Russia, aged roughly 6 to 100 years, who were systemically healthy. Ten milliliters of peripheral blood were drawn from each donor into EDTA-treated Vacutainer tubes. PBMCs were isolated by Ficoll-Paque density-gradient centrifugation, with at least 6 million obtained per sample. Total RNA, at least 6 micrograms per sample, was extracted from PBMCs with Trizol reagent. For every donor, flow cytometry on a PBMC aliquot measured the percentage of naive CD45RAhigh/CD27high T cells. The data were also submitted as part of a second study, on T cells of mothers and their children. The other study reports the following: Nine systemically healthy Caucasian individuals served as donors, namely three mothers together with their six children. cDNA synthesis consumed the entire amount of extracted RNA, loaded at approximately 1.6 ug RNA in each 15 ul reaction. Sample barcodes and 2-4 random nucleotides were added via the M1S primer in the second PCR. Over 8.5 million TCR beta CDR3 reads were obtained for each mother, and some 3 million reads were obtained for each child. Thymic selection shapes the output of TCR recombination in a similar way in related and unrelated pairs, and inherited differences have a minor effect. Normalized repertoire overlap was always slightly but never significantly higher in related than unrelated mother-child pairs. Persistent microchimeric T cell clones were not detected, at a sensitivity of about 90 clones per million clonotypes. The study used deep NGS to compare TCR beta repertoires of mothers and children, seeking features distinguishing related mother-child pairs from unrelated individuals. On average, the children were roughly 11 +/- 4 years old, while the mothers were 40 +/- 4 years old. After adapter ligation was performed with NEBNext reagents, the libraries were sequenced on an Illumina HiSeq 2000 with 100+100 nt paired-end reads. To avoid cross-contamination, the mother libraries and the child libraries were prepared a month apart and sequenced in separate runs. Each donor had between about 500,000 and 2,300,000 distinct TCR beta clonotypes identified. Naive TCR beta clonotypes were estimated from low-frequency clonotypes matched to each donor's FACS-determined naive share, without sorting.

The TCR originated in a boy between 10 and 17 years old in good health. The V gene is TRBV27 and the J gene is TRBJ2-7; the junction holds 9 bases that match TRBD1. Source material: blood. The encoded CDR3 is CASADRGTYEQYF. In nucleotides, the sequence is TGTGCCAGCGCGGACAGGGGCACCTACGAGCAGTACTTC.